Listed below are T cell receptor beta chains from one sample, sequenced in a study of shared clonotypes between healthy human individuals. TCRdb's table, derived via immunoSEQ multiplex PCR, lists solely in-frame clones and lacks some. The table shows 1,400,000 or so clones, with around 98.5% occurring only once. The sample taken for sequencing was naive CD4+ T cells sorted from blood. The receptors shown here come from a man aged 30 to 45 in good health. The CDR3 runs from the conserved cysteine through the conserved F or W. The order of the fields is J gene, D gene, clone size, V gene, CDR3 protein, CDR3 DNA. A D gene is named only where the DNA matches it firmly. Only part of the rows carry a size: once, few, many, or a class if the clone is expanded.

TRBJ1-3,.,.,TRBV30,CALASHTIYF,TGTGCCCTGGCCAGCCACACCATATATTTT
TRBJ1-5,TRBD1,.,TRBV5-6,CASSSRQGSNQPQHF,TGTGCCAGCAGCTCCAGACAGGGTAGCAATCAGCCCCAGCATTTT
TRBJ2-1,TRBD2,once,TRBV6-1,CASRGTSGHYNEQFF,TGTGCCAGCAGGGGGACTAGCGGGCACTACAATGAGCAGTTCTTC
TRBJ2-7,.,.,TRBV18,CASSPLAASYEQYF,TGTGCCAGCTCACCATTAGCGGCCTCCTACGAGCAGTACTTC
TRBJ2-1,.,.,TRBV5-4,CASSFGGMDPPYNEQFF,TGTGCCAGCAGCTTCGGCGGGATGGACCCGCCGTACAATGAGCAGTTCTTC
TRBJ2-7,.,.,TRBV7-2,CASSLEYGFYEQYF,TGTGCCAGCAGCTTAGAGTATGGGTTCTACGAGCAGTACTTC
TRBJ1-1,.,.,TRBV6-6,CASSYAVNTEAFF,TGTGCCAGCAGTTACGCCGTGAACACTGAAGCTTTCTTT
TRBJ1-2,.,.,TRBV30,CAWTAGGSGYTF,TGTGCCTGGACTGCGGGGGGTTCGGGCTACACCTTC
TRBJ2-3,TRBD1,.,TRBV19,CASSIDGTGGITDTQYF,TGTGCCAGTAGTATAGATGGGACAGGGGGGATTACAGATACGCAGTATTTT
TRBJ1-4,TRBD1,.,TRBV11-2,CASSFRDRGHEKLFF,TGTGCCAGCAGCTTCCGGGACAGGGGACATGAAAAACTGTTTTTT
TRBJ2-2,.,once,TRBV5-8,CASSLGGNTGELFF,TGTGCCAGCAGCTTGGGTGGGAACACCGGGGAGCTGTTTTTT
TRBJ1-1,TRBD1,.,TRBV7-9,CASSLGQGEAFF,TGTGCCAGCAGCTTAGGACAGGGCGAAGCTTTCTTT
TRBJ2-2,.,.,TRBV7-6,CASSLSRQTNTGELFF,TGTGCCAGCAGCCTAAGCCGACAGACGAACACCGGGGAGCTGTTTTTT
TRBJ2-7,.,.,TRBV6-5,CASSYSAWETYEQYF,TGTGCCAGCAGTTACTCGGCCTGGGAAACCTACGAGCAGTACTTC
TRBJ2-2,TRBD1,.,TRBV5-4,CASKGGAGTGELFF,TGTGCCAGCAAAGGGGGCGCCGGCACCGGGGAGCTGTTTTTT
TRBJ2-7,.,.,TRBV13,CASSLGGRGYEQYF,TGTGCCAGCAGCTTAGGGGGACGGGGCTACGAGCAGTACTTC